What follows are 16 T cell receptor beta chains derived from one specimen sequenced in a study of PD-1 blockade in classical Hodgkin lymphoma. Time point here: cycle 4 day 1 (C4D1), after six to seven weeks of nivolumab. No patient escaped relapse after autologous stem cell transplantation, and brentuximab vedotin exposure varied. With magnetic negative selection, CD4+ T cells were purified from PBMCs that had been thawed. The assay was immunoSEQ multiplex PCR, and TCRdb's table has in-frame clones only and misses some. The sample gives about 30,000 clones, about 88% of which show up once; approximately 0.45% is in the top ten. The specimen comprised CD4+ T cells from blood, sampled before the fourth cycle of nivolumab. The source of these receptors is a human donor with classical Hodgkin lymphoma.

The CDR3 loop reads CATGQGEHNEQFF. In DNA, the CDR3 is TGTGCCACGGGACAGGGCGAACACAATGAGCAGTTCTTC. This chain links TRBV10-3 with TRBJ2-1; the match to TRBD1 covers 9 bases. Germline assignment: CDR1 ENHRY and CDR2 SYGVKD. The V gene end was trimmed by 10 bases and the J gene end by 5 bases; junction bases not matched to a gene: 6. CDR3 length equals 13 residues.

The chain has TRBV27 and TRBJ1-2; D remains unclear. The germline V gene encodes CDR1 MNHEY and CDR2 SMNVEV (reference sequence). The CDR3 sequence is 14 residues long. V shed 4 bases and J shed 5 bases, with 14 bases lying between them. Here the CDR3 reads CASSSSRDWYGYTF. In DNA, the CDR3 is TGTGCCAGCAGTTCTTCCCGCGATTGGTATGGCTACACCTTC.

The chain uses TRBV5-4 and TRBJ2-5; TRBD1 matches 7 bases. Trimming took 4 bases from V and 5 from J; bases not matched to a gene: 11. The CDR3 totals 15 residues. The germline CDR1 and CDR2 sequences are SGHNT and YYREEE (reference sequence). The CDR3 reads CASSAIGTEGETQYF. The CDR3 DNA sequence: TGTGCCAGCAGCGCCATAGGGACAGAGGGGGAGACCCAGTACTTC. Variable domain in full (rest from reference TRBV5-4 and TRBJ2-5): ETGVTQSPTHLIKTRGQQVTLRCSSQSGHNTVSWYQQALGQGPQFIFQYYREEENGRGNFPPRFSGLQFPNYSSELNVNALELDDSALYLCASSAIGTEGETQYFGPGTRLLVL.

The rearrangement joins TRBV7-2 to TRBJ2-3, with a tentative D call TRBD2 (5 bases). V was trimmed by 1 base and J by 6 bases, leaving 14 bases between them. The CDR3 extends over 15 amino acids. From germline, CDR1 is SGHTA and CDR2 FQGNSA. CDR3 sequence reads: CASSLGASPRDTQYF. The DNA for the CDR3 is TGTGCCAGCAGCTTAGGCGCTAGCCCCAGGGATACGCAGTATTTT.

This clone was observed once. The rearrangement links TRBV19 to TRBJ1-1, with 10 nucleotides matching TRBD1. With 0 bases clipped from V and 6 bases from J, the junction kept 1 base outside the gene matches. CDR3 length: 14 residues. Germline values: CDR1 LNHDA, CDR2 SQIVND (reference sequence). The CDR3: CASSIDGQGAEAFF. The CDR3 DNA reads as TGTGCCAGTAGTATAGATGGACAGGGGGCTGAAGCTTTCTTT.

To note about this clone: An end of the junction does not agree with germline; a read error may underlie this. The CDR3 nucleotides are TGTGCTAGCAGCTTACGGTTGTCCGAGACCCAGTACTTC. It specifies CASSLRLSETQYF. The rearrangement joins TRBV7-7 to TRBJ2-5; D is ambiguous. The germline V gene has CDR1 SSHAT and CDR2 FNYEAQ (reference sequence). The CDR3 is made up of 13 amino acids.

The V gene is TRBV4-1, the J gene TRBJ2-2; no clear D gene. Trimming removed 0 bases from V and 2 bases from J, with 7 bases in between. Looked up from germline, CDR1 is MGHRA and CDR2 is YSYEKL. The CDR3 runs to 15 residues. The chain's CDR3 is CASSQDGFNTGELFF. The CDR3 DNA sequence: TGCGCCAGCAGCCAAGACGGCTTTAACACCGGGGAGCTGTTTTTT.

For the CDR3, the DNA is TGTGCCAGCAGTTCTGACAAGCGGAGCTACAATGAGCAGTTCTTC. This translates into CASSSDKRSYNEQFF. This chain links TRBV28 with TRBJ2-1; the D gene is possibly TRBD2 (5 bases). This CDR3 spans 15 amino acids. Germline-derived CDR1 and CDR2 are MDHEN and SYDVKM. V lost 4 bases and J 3 bases, leaving 13 bases between the germline ends.

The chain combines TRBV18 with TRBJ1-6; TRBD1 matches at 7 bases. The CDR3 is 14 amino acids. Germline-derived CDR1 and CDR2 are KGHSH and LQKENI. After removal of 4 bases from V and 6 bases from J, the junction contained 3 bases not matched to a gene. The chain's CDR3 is CASSLGQVNSPLHF. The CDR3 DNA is TGTGCCAGCTCACTCGGACAGGTTAATTCACCCCTCCACTTT.

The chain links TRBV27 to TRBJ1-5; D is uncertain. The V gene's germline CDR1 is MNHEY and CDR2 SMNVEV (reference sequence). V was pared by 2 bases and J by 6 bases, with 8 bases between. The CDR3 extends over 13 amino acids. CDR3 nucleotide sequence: TGTGCCAGCAGTTTAGTGCGCGGTCAGCCCCAGCATTTT. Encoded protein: CASSLVRGQPQHF.

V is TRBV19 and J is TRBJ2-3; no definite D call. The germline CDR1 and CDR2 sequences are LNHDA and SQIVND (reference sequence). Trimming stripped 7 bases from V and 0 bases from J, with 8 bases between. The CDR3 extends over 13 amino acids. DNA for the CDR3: TGTGCCAGTACTGGTCCTAGCACAGATACGCAGTATTTT. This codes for CASTGPSTDTQYF.

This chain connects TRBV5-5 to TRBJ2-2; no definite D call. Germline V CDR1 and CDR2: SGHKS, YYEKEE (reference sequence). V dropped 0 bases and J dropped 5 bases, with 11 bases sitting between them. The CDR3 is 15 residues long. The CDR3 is CASSLERPRTGELFF. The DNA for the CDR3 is TGTGCCAGCAGCTTGGAACGTCCGAGGACCGGGGAGCTGTTTTTT. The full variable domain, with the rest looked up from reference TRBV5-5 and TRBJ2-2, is DAGVTQSPTHLIKTRGQQVTLRCSPISGHKSVSWYQQVLGQGPQFIFQYYEKEERGRGNFPDRFSARQFPNYSSELNVNALLLGDSALYLCASSLERPRTGELFFGEGSRLTVL.

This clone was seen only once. CDR3 in DNA: TGTGCCAGCAGTCATACAGGGGATCGAAACACCATATATTTT. This encodes CASSHTGDRNTIYF. V usage is TRBV6-5 and J usage is TRBJ1-3; TRBD1 aligns across 7 bases. The J segment lost 5 bases and the V segment lost 5 bases, leaving 6 bases of the junction unmatched. Germline assignment: CDR1 MNHEY and CDR2 SVGAGI. This CDR3 is built from 14 residues.

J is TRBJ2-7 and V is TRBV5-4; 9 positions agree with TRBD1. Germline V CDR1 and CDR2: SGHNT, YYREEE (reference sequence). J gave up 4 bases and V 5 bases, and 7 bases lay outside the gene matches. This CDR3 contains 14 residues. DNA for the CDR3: TGTGCCAGCAGTTGGGGGGACAGGGTTTACGAGCAGTACTTC. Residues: CASSWGDRVYEQYF.

The CDR3 sequence is CASSLGGQRALGAKNIQYF. CDR3 coding DNA: TGTGCCAGCAGCTTAGGGGGACAGAGAGCACTGGGAGCCAAAAACATTCAGTACTTC. The gene calls are TRBV7-9 and TRBJ2-4; 7 positions match TRBD1. J was trimmed by 0 bases and V by 1 base; bases with no gene match: 12. Germline loops: CDR1 SEHNR, CDR2 FQNEAQ (reference sequence). The CDR3 sequence is 19 residues long.

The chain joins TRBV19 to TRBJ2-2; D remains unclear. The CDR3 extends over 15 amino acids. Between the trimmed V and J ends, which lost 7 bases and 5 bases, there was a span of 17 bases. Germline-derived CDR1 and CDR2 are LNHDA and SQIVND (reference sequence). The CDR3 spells CASNPQRWGTGELFF. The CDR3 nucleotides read TGTGCCAGTAACCCGCAACGATGGGGTACCGGGGAGCTGTTTTTT.